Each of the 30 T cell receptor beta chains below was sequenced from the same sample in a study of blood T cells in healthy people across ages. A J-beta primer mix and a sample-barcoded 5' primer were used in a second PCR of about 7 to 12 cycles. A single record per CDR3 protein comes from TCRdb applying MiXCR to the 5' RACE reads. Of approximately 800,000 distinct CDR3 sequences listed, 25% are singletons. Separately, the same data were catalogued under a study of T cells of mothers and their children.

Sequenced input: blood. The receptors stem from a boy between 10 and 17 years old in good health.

CDR3 region: CASSYSWGETDTQYF. For the CDR3, the DNA is TGTGCCAGCAGCTACTCGTGGGGTGAAACAGATACGCAGTATTTT. V gene TRBV7-6 combines with J gene TRBJ2-3; D gene unclear. Trimming pared 4 bases from V and 3 bases from J, leaving 14 bases between. This CDR3 is 15 amino acids long. The V gene's germline CDR1 is SGHVS and CDR2 FNYEAQ.

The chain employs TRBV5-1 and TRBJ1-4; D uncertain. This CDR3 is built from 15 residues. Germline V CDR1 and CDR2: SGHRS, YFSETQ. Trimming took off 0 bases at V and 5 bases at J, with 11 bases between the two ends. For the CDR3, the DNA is TGCGCCAGCAGCTTGGCGGGGAGAGAAAATGAAAAACTGTTTTTT. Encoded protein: CASSLAGRENEKLFF.

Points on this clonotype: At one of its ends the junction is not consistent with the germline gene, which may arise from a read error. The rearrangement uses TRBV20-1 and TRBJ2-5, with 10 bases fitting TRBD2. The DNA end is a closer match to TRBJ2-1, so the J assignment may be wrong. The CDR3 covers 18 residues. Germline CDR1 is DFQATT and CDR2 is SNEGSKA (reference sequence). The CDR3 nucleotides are TGCAGTGCTAGTCCGGGACTAGCGTGGGGAGGCTCCTACAATGGGCAGTTCTTC. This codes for CSASPGLAWGGSYNGQFF.

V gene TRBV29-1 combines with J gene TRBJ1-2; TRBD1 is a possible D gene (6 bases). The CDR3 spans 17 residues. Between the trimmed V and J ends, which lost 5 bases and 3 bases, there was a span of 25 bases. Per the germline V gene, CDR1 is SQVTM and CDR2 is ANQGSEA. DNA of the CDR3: TGCAGCGTTCCTGACGCGGGGGGCGAATTCTGGGACTATGGCTACACCTTC. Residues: CSVPDAGGEFWDYGYTF.

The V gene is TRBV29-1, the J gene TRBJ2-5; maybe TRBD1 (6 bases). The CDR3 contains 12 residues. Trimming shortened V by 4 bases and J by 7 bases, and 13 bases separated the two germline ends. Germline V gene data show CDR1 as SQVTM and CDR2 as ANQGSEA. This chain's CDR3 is CSVATGSGTQYF. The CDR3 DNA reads TGCAGCGTTGCGACAGGATCGGGGACCCAGTACTTC.

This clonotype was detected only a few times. CDR3 nucleotide sequence: TGTGCCAGCAGCTTTGGGGGGCTTTATTACGAGCAGTACTTC. It codes for CASSFGGLYYEQYF. V is TRBV7-9 and J is TRBJ2-7; the D gene could be TRBD1 or TRBD2 (6 bases each). With 3 bases removed from V and 4 bases from J, the gap between germline ends came to 13 bases. The CDR3 runs to 14 residues. Germline V lookup: CDR1 SEHNR, CDR2 FQNEAQ (reference sequence). Complete variable domain (other parts from reference TRBV7-9 and TRBJ2-7): DTGVSQNPRHKITKRGQNVTFRCDPISEHNRLYWYRQTLGQGPEFLTYFQNEAQLEKSRLLSDRFSAERPKGSFSTLEIQRTEQGDSAMYLCASSFGGLYYEQYFGPGTRLTVT.

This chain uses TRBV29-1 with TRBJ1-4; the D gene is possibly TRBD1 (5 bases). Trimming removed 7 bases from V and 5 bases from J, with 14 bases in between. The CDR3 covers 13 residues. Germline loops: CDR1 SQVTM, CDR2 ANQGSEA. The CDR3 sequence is CSAHGQENEKLFF. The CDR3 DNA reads TGCAGCGCCCACGGACAAGAGAATGAAAAACTGTTTTTT. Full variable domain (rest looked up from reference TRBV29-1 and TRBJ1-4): SAVISQKPSRDICQRGTSLTIQCQVDSQVTMMFWYRQQPGQSLTLIATANQGSEATYESGFVIDKFPISRPNLTFSTLTVSNMSPEDSSIYLCSAHGQENEKLFFGSGTQLSVL.

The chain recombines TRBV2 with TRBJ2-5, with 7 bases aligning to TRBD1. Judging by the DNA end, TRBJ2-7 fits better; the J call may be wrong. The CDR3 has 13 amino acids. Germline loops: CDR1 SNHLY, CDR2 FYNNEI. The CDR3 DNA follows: TGTGCCAGCAGTTCCGGGACAGATCTCGAGCAGTACTTC. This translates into CASSSGTDLEQYF.

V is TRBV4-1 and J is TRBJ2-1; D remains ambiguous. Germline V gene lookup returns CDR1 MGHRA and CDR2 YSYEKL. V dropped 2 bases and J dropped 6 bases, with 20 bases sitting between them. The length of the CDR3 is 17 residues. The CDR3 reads CASSQWAGPRPCNEQFF. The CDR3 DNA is TGCGCCAGCAGCCAATGGGCAGGCCCCCGGCCCTGCAATGAGCAGTTCTTC.

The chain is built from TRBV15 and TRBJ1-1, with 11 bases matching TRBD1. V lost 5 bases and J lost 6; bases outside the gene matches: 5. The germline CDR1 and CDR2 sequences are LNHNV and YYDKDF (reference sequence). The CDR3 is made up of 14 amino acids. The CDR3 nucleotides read TGTGCCACCAGCTTCAGGGACAGGGGGGCTGAAGCTTTCTTT. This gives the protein CATSFRDRGAEAFF.

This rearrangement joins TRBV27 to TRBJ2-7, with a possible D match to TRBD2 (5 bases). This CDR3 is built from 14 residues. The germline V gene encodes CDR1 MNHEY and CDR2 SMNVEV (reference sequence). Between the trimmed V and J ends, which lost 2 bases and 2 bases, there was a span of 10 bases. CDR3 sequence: CASSLRRGTYEQYF. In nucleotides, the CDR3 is TGTGCCAGCAGTTTACGTCGGGGAACCTACGAGCAGTACTTC.

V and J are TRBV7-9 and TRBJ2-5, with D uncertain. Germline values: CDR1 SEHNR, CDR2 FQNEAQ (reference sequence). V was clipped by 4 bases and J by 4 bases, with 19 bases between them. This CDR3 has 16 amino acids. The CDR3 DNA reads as TGTGCCAGCAGCTCGCCCTGGGTTGAAGGCCGAGAGACCCAGTACTTC. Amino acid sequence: CASSSPWVEGRETQYF.

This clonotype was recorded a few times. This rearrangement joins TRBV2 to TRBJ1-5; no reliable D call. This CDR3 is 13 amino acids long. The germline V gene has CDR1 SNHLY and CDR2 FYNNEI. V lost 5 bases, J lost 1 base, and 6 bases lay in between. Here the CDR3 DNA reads TGTGCCAGCAGTAGAGAAAGCAATCAGCCCCAGCATTTT. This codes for CASSRESNQPQHF.

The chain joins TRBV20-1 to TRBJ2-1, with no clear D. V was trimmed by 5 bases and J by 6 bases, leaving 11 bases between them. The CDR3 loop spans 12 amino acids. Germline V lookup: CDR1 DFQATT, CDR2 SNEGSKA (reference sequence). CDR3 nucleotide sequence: TGCAGTGCTGTTTTAAGGGCCAATGAGCAGTTCTTC. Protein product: CSAVLRANEQFF.

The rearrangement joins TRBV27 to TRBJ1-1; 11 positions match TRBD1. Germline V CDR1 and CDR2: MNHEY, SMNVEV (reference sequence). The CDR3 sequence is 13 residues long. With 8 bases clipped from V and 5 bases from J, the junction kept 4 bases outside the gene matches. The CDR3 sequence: CASGQGAGTEAFF. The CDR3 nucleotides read TGTGCCAGCGGACAGGGGGCAGGAACTGAAGCTTTCTTT.

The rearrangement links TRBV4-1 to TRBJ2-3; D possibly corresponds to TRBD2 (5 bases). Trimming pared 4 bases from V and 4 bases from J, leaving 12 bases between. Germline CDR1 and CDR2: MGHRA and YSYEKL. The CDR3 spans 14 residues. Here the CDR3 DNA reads TGCGCCAGCAGCCCAACCGGAGGCGCAGATACGCAGTATTTT. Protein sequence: CASSPTGGADTQYF.

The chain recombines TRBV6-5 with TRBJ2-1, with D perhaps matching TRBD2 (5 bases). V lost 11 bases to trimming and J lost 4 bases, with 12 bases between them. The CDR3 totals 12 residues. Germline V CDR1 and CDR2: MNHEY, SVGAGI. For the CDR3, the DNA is TGTGCCTCCGGGAACGAATACAATGAGCAGTTCTTC. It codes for CASGNEYNEQFF.

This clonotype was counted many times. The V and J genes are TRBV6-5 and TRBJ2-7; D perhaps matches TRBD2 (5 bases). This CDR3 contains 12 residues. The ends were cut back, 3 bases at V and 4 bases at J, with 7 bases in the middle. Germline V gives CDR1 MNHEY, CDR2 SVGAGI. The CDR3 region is CASSYRGYEQYF. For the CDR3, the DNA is TGTGCCAGCAGTTATCGGGGATACGAGCAGTACTTC.

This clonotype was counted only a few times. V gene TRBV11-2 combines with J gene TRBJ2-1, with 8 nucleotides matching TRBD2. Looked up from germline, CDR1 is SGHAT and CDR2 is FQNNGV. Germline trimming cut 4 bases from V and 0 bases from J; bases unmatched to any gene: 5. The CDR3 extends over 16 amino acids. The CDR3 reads CASSYIAGSSYNEQFF. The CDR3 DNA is TGTGCCAGCAGCTATATAGCGGGAAGCTCCTACAATGAGCAGTTCTTC.

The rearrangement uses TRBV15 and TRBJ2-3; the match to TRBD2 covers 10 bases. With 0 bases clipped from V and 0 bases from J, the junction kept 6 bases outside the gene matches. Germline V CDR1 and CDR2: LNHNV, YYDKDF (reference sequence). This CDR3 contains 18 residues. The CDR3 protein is CATSREAASGRSTDTQYF. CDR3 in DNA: TGTGCCACCAGCAGAGAGGCTGCTAGCGGGAGAAGCACAGATACGCAGTATTTT.

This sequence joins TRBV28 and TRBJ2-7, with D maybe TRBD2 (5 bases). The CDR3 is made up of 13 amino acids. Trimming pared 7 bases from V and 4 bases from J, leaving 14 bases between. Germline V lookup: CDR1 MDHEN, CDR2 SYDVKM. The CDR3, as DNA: TGTGCCAGCACCATAGGCTCGGGGTACGAGCAGTACTTC. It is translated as CASTIGSGYEQYF.

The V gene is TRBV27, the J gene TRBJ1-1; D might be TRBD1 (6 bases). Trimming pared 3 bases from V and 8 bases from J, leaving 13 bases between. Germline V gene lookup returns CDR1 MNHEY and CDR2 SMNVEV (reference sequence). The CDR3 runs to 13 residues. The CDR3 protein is CASSLSGGREAFF. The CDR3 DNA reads TGTGCCAGCAGTTTGTCGGGGGGGCGAGAAGCTTTCTTT.

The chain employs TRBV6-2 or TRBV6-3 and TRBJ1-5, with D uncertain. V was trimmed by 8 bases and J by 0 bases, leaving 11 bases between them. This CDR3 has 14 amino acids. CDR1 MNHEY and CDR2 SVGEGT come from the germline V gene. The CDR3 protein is CASRDNYSNQPQHF. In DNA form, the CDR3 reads TGTGCCAGCCGTGACAACTATAGCAATCAGCCCCAGCATTTT.

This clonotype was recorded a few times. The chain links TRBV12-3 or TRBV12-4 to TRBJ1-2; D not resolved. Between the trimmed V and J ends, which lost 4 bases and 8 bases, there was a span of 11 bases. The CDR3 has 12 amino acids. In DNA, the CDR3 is TGTGCCAGCAGTTCAGGCATACCAGGCTACACCTTC. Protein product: CASSSGIPGYTF.

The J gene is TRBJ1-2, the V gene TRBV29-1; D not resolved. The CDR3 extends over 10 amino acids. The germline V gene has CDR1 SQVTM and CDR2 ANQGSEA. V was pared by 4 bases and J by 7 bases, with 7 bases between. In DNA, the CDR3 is TGCAGCGTTGCCGACCCTGGCTACACCTTC. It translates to CSVADPGYTF. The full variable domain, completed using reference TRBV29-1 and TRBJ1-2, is SAVISQKPSRDICQRGTSLTIQCQVDSQVTMMFWYRQQPGQSLTLIATANQGSEATYESGFVIDKFPISRPNLTFSTLTVSNMSPEDSSIYLCSVADPGYTFGSGTRLTVV.

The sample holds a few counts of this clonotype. CDR3 nucleotides: TGTGCCAGCAGCTTGGTAGTAAGCAAAGAGACCCAGTACTTC. Amino acids: CASSLVVSKETQYF. The chain is built from TRBV5-5 and TRBJ2-5; D unclear. The CDR3 contains 14 residues. V lost 0 bases and J lost 3, with 9 bases in between. Germline V lookup: CDR1 SGHKS, CDR2 YYEKEE (reference sequence).

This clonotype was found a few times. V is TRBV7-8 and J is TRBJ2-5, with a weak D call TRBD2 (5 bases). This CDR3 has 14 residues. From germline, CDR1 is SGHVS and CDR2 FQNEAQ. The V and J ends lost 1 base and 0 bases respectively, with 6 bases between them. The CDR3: CASSLGADQETQYF. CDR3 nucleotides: TGTGCCAGCAGCTTAGGAGCGGACCAAGAGACCCAGTACTTC. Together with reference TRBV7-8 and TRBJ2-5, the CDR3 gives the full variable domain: GAGVSQSPRYKVAKRGQDVALRCDPISGHVSLFWYQQALGQGPEFLTYFQNEAQLDKSGLPSDRFFAERPEGSVSTLKIQRTQQEDSAVYLCASSLGADQETQYFGPGTRLLVL.

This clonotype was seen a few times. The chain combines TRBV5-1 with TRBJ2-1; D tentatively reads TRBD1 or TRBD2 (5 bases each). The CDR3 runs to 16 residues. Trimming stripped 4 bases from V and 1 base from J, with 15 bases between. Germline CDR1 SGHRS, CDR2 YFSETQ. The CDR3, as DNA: TGCGCCAGCAGCGGGACGACAGTCTCGTCCTACAATGAGCAGTTCTTC. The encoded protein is CASSGTTVSSYNEQFF.

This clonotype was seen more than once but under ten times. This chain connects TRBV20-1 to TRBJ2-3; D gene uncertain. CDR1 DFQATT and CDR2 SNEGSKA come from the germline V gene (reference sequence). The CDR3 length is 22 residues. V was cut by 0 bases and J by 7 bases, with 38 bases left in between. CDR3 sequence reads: CSARDPFLFLGASAVLRNTQYF. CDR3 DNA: TGCAGTGCTAGAGACCCCTTCCTCTTTTTGGGCGCAAGCGCGGTCCTACGAAATACGCAGTATTTT.

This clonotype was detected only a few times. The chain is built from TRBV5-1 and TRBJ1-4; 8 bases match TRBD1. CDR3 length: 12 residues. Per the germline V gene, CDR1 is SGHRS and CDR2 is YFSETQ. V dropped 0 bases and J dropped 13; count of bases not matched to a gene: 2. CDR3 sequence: CASSLGTGRLFF. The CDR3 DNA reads TGCGCCAGCAGCTTGGGGACAGGGCGACTGTTTTTT.